The clone carrying this TCR beta chain was seen only a few times. This sample was included in a study of T cells after yellow fever vaccination. The CDR3 sequence is 15 residues long. Germline assignment: CDR1 SGHRS and CDR2 YFSETQ. Unmatched junction bases numbered 9, after V lost 4 bases and J lost 4 bases. MiXCR, applied by TCRdb to the 5' RACE reads, yields one record per CDR3 protein. The sample has approximately 300,000 distinct CDR3 sequences; roughly a tenth are singletons. V is TRBV5-1 and J is TRBJ1-2; TRBD1 agrees at 8 bases. The sample consisted of CD4+ T cells sorted from PBMCs, taken 45 days after the yellow fever booster vaccination. This TCR derives from a man aged 18-30 years who received the YFV17D yellow fever vaccine. CDR3 protein: CASSTQGAQSYGYTF. The CDR3 DNA reads TGCGCCAGCAGCACTCAGGGGGCGCAAAGCTATGGCTACACCTTC.